Sequencing of this TCR beta chain was carried out in a study of blood T cell repertoires in COVID-19. Overall study: Acute and convalescent COVID-19 samples came from the United States, Italy and Spain. T cells, B-cell-depleted T cells, or PBMCs supplied cDNA or gDNA.

This CDR3 is 12 amino acids long. Germline CDR1 and CDR2: MNHEY and SVGAGI. The ends were cut back, 5 bases at V and 5 bases at J, with 9 bases in the middle. In the original processing: Using reference gene primer amplification, nucleated cell counts were estimated. Using immunoSEQ multiplex PCR, the repertoire was profiled, and TCRdb retains in-frame clones only, with some absent. Clone size and the V and J calls come from that table; the DNA yielded D and trimming. In the table there are 250,000 or so clones, 70% to 90% of which are singletons. The chain recombines TRBV6-5 with TRBJ2-5; the D is unclear. The source is a man in his late teens or twenties with active or convalescent COVID-19. Sequenced material: peripheral blood. The CDR3 spells CASSPSGETQYF. CDR3 bases: TGTGCCAGCAGTCCCTCCGGGGAGACCCAGTACTTC.